This T cell receptor (beta chain) was recovered during a study of cytomegalovirus exposure and HLA in healthy donors (dated by TCRdb to the late 2010s). About the investigation overall: According to an earlier analysis of 550 to 750 of the donors, 150 million to 200 million T cells yielded 117 million unique TCR beta sequences and about 300 Gb of sequence data. Approximately 310 gigabases of sequencing data and roughly 90 million unique TCR sequences were included in an early release covering roughly 700 HLA-typed donors. The genetic ancestry cluster associated with self-reported Caucasian donors included 81% of the roughly 390 genotyped donors. The study aimed to test whether cataloging public T cell receptors could reveal signatures of past pathogen exposure. Using immunosequencing, the study profiled T cell repertoires from about 610 subjects and related those repertoires to cytomegalovirus serostatus. In addition to the first cohort of approximately 650 subjects, a separate validation cohort of some 120 different subjects was used. The study combined high-throughput TCR immunosequencing, statistical association of individual TCRs with disease status, and machine learning to predict cytomegalovirus infection status. A later analysis re-analyzed previously published TCR beta repertoires from roughly 630 donors and added high-resolution HLA genotyping to study TCR occurrence patterns. The later analysis used no new phenotypic data to find candidate immune exposures, relying instead on TCR beta sequences and their occurrence across donors. In an earlier analysis of 550 to 700 of the donors, high-throughput TCR beta sequencing was used to judge whether each TCR beta V gene segment behaved as functional or pseudogenic. Donor age, sex, ethnicity and CMV serostatus were compiled alongside the repertoire data. A later genetic analysis used genome-wide SNP genotypes for about 60% of the roughly 700 donors, treating that subset as a discovery cohort. All discovery cohort repertoires had been generated on a single sequencing platform. HLA typing included class I and class II loci at four-digit resolution. The number of donors typed differed by locus, with about 629-630 for A, B, C, DRB1 and DQB1, roughly 520 for DQA1, 600 to 610 for DPA1, and approximately 470 for DPB1. Roughly five DR-DQ haplotypes were handled as single units for association and clustering, since linkage in the cohort was strong. Among about 390 genotyped donors of the cohort, an average of roughly 240,000 unique TCR beta nucleotide sequences were sequenced per donor, about a sixth of them non-productive. Overall results and qualifications from the work: A further reported finding was that TCR beta sequences accurately predicted the HLA-A and HLA-B alleles for most subjects in the first cohort. In an earlier analysis of approximately 600 of the donors, most TCR beta V segments were observed in productive rearrangements about 90% or about 30% of the time, broadly matching IMGT annotations. When HLA alleles, especially DR and DQ, strongly co-occurred, TCR associations were difficult to assign to individual alleles. In a later analysis, the rate of TCR association differed among HLA loci, with DRB1 alleles having the most associated TCRs and HLA-C alleles having the fewest. Linkage disequilibrium might explain the correlated functional status among segregating V segments, but an unknown experimental factor could not be ruled out. A later analysis found that most CMV-associated TCR beta chains appeared HLA-restricted, with HLA associations seemingly driven largely by CMV exposure. In this cohort, only TCR beta chains were sequenced, and detectable features were limited by the absence of alpha or paired-chain data. It was suggested by the authors that the approach could potentially be generalized to other disease states and immunological phenotypes. In a later genetic analysis, fewer N-insertions in productive TCRs were reported among donors in an Asian-associated ancestry cluster than the roughly 700-donor mean. Because some donors lacked HLA typing at each locus, the association tests relied only on the typed subset. Across donors, most TCR sequences were observed very rarely, whereas some public TCRs were present in many individuals. A later genetic analysis associated a missense DCLRE1C variant with V-gene and J-gene trimming of TCR beta chains, and an independent cohort replicated the association. The earlier analysis of 587 of the donors excluded over 15 rarely observed V segments, including chromosome 9 orphons, because counts were too low. Three of the identified cytomegalovirus-associated TCR beta chains were confirmed in vitro to be specific for cytomegalovirus antigens. The study listed 164 TCR beta chains as associated with cytomegalovirus. Some IMGT-functional V segments, including TRBV6-2 and TRBV6-3, could not be told apart with the 87-base-pair reads, so those segments were excluded. In a later analysis, HLA-associated TCR beta chains were found to be more clonally expanded and to have lower generation probabilities than equally common non-associated chains. A later analysis associated about 17,000 TCR beta sequences with specific HLA alleles at a false discovery rate of 0.05. A cluster of highly shared sequence variants was judged likely to be a technical artifact of the sequencing pipeline. Presence/absence analyses assumed roughly uniform sequencing depth across donors, an assumption that may not hold. In both the original and validation cohorts, the classifier was reported to diagnose cytomegalovirus status with high specificity and sensitivity. For the cohort, immune exposure information was limited to CMV serostatus. A later analysis reported that several top co-occurrence clusters appeared linked to parvovirus B19, influenza, CMV and Epstein-Barr virus.

The cohort comprised more than 550 healthy bone marrow donors. At the time of sampling, all cohort members were nominally healthy, though unrecorded immune exposures were likely present. The donor tested CMV seropositive and was one of the 289 seropositive cohort members. Each donor provided a peripheral blood sample, and peripheral blood mononuclear cells were used for TCR beta sequencing. Genomic DNA extraction from the blood cell samples was performed with the Qiagen DNeasy Blood Extraction Kit. Unmatched junction bases come to 4, with V trimmed by 0 bases and J by 7 bases. The CDR3 runs 14 amino acids, cysteine and phenylalanine included. Solely the CDR3 DNA is kept, with 42 bases framed from the first base. The germline V gene gives CDR1 as SGDLS and CDR2 as YYNGEE. Library creation used the immunoSEQ multiplex PCR assay. For the multiplex PCR, a mixture combining 60 forward primers for TCR Vbeta segments and 13 reverse primers for TCR Jbeta segments was used. The CDR3 region of rearranged TCR beta genes was amplified from genomic DNA by a multiplex PCR assay. The amplified TCR beta libraries were sequenced on the Illumina HiSeq System as 87-base-pair reads. The original methods were these. Across the 600 to 700 repertoires, a later analysis counted approximately 83 million unique TCR beta chains, approximately 12 million of which were shared by at least two donors. Raw reads were error-corrected and collapsed into unique sequences with a nearest-neighbor algorithm that merged closely related sequences to remove PCR and sequencing errors. Alignment of CDR3 sequences to IMGT reference sequences was used to assign V, D and J gene segments. For a sequence to be retained, at least a six-nucleotide match to both a V gene segment and a J gene segment was required. Rearrangements were called productive when the CDR3 lacked stop codons and stayed in frame with V and J; all others were non-productive. Following IMGT convention, CDR3 was defined as the stretch from the second conserved V-encoded cysteine up to the conserved J-encoded phenylalanine. In an earlier analysis of approximately 500 of the donors, sequences lacking an unambiguous match to a single V gene segment were excluded. An earlier analysis of a few hundred of the donors called V segments functional above 56.7% productive rearrangements and segregating when the between-donor standard deviation exceeded 5%. A statistical classification framework was built for diagnosing cytomegalovirus status from the catalog of TCR beta chain sequences. In a later analysis, TCR nucleotide sequences were compared against IMGT/GENE-DB human TR gene sequences so that V and J genes could be assigned. Using the TCRdist pipeline, a later analysis assigned CDR3 sequences along with most-parsimonious VDJ recombination scenarios. In a later analysis, each TCR beta chain was defined by its CDR3 amino acid sequence together with its V-gene family, and reads without a unique V-gene family were excluded. A later analysis removed nearly 600 highly shared, low-generation-probability nucleotide sequences to deal with suspected cross-contamination and a sequencing artifact. A later analysis calculated a clonal expansion index for each public chain from normalized within-repertoire ranks of inferred template counts. In a later analysis, generation probabilities were computed with a VDJ recombination model fitted to out-of-frame rearrangements, and the resulting probabilities were checked against IGoR. In a later analysis, hypergeometric tests were used to score TCR-TCR, TCR-HLA and TCR-CMV co-occurrence, with a repertoire-size bias correction applied to TCR pairs. False discovery rates were estimated in a later analysis by permuting HLA or CMV assignments 20 times. In a later analysis, co-occurring TCRs were grouped using DBSCAN, and TCRdist sequence similarity was added for clustering within HLA-allele-positive subsets. For co-occurrence clustering, repertoires with fewer than 30,000 or more than 120,000 public chains were excluded, along with roughly 5 repertoires with anomalous nucleotide sharing. In its TCRdb copy, this immuneACCESS table keeps in-frame sequences only and misses some clones. Where compared with another copy, unresolved V genes explain less than half of these, and the others have no known cause. For V, J and clone size, that table is used; D and trimming come from the DNA. Within this sample are more than 150,000 clones, with 65% to 85% of them counted one time only. The ten top clones hold roughly 3% of the sample.

A note on this clone: Its specific antigen is unknown. No per-base quality is available; no much larger clone lies one base away.

The specimen was PBMCs. This receptor was identified in a woman aged 50 to 65 in good health and CMV-seropositive. The chain is assembled from TRBV9 and TRBJ1-3; TRBD1 lines up with 7 middle nucleotides. This receptor carries the CDR3 CASSVDPGGNTIYF. The DNA is as follows: TGTGCCAGCAGCGTAGATCCAGGGGGGAACACCATATATTTT.